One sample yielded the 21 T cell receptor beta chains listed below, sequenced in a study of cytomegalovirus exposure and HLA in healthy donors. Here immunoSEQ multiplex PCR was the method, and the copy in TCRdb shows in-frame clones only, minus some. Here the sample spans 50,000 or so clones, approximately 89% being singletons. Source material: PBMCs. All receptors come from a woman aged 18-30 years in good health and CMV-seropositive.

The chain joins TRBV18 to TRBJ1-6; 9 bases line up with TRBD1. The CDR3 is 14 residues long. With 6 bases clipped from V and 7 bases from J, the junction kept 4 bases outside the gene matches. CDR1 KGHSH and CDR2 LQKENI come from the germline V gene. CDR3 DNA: TGTGCCAGCTCCCCCGGGACAGGGAATTCACCCCTCCACTTT. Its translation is CASSPGTGNSPLHF. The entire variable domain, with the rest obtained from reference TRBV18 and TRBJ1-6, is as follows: NAGVMQNPRHLVRRRGQEARLRCSPMKGHSHVYWYRQLPEEGLKFMVYLQKENIIDESGMPKERFSAEFPKEGPSILRIQQVVRGDSAAYFCASSPGTGNSPLHFGNGTRLTVT.

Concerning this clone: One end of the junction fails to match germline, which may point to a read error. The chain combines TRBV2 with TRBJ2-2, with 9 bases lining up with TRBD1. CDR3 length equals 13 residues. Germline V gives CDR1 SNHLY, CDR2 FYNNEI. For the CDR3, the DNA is TGTGCTACCGGGACAGGGAACGCCGGGGAGCTGTTTTTT. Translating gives CATGTGNAGELFF.

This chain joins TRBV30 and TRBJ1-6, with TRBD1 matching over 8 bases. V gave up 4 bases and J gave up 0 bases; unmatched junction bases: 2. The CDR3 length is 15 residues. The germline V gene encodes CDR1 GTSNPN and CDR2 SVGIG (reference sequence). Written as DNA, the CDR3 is TGTGCCTGGACCGACAGGGGCTCCTATAATTCACCCCTCCACTTT. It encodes CAWTDRGSYNSPLHF.

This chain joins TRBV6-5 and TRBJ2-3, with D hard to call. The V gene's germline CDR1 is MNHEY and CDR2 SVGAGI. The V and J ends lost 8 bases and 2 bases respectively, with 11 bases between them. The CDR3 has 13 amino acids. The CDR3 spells CASRSLTTDTQYF. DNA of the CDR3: TGTGCCAGCCGGTCACTAACCACAGATACGCAGTATTTT.

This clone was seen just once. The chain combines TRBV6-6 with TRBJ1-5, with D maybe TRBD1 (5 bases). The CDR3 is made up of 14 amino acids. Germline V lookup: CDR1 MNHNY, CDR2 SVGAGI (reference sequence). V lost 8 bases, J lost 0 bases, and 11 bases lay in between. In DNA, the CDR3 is TGTGCCAGCGTCCCCGGACATAGCAATCAGCCCCAGCATTTT. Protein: CASVPGHSNQPQHF.

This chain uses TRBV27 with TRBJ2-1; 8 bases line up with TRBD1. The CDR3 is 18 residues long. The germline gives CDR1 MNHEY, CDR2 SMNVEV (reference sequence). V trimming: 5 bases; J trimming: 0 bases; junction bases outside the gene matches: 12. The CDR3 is CASSPRTGRWTSYNEQFF. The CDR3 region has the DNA TGTGCCAGCAGTCCGAGGACAGGGCGGTGGACCTCCTACAATGAGCAGTTCTTC.

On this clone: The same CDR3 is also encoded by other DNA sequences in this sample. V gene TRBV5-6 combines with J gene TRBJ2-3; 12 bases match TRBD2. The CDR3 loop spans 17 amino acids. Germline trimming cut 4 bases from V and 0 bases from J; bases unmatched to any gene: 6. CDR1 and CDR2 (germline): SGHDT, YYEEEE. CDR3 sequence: CASSAAGTSGSTDTQYF. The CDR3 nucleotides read TGTGCCAGCAGCGCCGCCGGGACTAGCGGGAGCACAGATACGCAGTATTTT.

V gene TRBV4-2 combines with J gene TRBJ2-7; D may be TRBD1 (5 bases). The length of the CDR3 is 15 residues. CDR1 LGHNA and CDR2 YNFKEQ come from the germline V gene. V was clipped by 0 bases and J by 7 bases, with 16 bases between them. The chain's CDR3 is CASSQEAWDKGEQYF. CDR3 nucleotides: TGTGCCAGCAGCCAAGAAGCATGGGATAAGGGGGAGCAGTACTTC.

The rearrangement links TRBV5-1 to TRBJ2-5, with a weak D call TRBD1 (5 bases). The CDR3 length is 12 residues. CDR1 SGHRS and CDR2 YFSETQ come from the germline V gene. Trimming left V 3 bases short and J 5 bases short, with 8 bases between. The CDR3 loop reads CASSWGEETQYF. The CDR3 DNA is TGCGCCAGCAGCTGGGGCGAGGAGACCCAGTACTTC.

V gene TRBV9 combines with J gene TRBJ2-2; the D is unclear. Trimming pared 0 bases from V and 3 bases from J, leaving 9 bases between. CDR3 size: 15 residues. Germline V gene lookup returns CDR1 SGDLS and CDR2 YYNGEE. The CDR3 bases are TGTGCCAGCAGCGTAGCGGCAGGCTACACCGGGGAGCTGTTTTTT. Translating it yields CASSVAAGYTGELFF.

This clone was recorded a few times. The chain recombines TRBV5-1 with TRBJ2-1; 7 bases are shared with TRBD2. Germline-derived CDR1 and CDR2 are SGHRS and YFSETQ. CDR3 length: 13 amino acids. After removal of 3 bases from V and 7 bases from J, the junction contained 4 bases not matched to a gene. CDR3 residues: CASSWGGGNEQFF. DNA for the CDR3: TGCGCCAGCAGCTGGGGGGGTGGTAATGAGCAGTTCTTC. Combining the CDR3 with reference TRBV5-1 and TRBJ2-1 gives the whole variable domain KAGVTQTPRYLIKTRGQQVTLSCSPISGHRSVSWYQQTPGQGLQFLFEYFSETQRNKGNFPGRFSGRQFSNSRSEMNVSTLELGDSALYLCASSWGGGNEQFFGPGTRLTVL.

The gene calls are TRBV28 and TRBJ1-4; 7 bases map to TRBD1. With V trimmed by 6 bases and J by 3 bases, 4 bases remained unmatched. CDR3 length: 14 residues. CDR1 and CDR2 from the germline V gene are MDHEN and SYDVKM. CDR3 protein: CASRNRGPNEKLFF. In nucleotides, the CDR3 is TGTGCCAGCAGGAACAGGGGTCCTAATGAAAAACTGTTTTTT.

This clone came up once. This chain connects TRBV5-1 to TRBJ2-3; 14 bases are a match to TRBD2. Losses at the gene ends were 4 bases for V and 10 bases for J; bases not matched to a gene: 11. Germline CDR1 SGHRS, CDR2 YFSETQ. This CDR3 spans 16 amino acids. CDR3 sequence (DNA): TGCGCCAGCAGCCCGATGACTAGCGGGGGGGCGGAGGCGCAGTATTTT. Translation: CASSPMTSGGAEAQYF.

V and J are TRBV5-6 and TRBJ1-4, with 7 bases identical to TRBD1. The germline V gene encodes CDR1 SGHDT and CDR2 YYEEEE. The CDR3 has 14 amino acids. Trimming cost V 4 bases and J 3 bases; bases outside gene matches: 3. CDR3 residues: CASSKTGSNEKLFF. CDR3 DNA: TGTGCCAGCAGCAAGACAGGGTCTAATGAAAAACTGTTTTTT.

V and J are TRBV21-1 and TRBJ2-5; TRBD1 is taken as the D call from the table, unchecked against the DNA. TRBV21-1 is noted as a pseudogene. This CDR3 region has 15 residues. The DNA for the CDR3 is TGTGCCAGCAGCATTTCAGGTTTGGGTAAAGAGACCCAGTACTTC. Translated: CASSISGLGKETQYF.

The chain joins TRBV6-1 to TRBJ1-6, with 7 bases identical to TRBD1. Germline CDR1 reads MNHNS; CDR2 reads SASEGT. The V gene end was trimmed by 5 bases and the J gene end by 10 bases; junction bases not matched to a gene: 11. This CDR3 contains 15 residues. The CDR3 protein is CASSQDRRGGSPLHF. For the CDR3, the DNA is TGTGCCAGCAGTCAGGACAGGCGAGGGGGGTCACCCCTCCACTTT.

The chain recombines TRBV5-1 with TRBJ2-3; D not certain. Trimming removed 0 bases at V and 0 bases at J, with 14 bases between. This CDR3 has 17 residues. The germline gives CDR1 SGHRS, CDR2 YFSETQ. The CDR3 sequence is CASSLVGLLTSTDTQYF. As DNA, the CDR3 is TGCGCCAGCAGCTTGGTGGGCCTATTGACCAGCACAGATACGCAGTATTTT.

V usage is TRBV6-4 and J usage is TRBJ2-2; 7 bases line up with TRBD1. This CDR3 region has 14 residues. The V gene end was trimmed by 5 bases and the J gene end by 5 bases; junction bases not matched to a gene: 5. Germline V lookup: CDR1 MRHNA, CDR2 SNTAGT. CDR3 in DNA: TGTGCCAGCAGTTCCGGGACAGATACCGGGGAGCTGTTTTTT. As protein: CASSSGTDTGELFF.

The CDR3 DNA is TGTGCCAGCAGCTTAGCCGGGGGGTCCTCCTACGAGCAGTACTTC. It encodes CASSLAGGSSYEQYF. J is TRBJ2-7 and V is TRBV11-2, with 7 bases fitting TRBD2. Germline loops: CDR1 SGHAT, CDR2 FQNNGV. The V gene end was trimmed by 1 base and the J gene end by 0 bases; junction bases not matched to a gene: 3. CDR3 length: 15 residues.

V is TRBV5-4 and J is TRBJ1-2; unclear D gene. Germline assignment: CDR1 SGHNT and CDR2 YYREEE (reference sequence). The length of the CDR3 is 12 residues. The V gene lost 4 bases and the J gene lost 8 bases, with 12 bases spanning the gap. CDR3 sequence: CASSPEGFGYTF. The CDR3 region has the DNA TGTGCCAGCAGCCCTGAGGGATTCGGCTACACCTTC.

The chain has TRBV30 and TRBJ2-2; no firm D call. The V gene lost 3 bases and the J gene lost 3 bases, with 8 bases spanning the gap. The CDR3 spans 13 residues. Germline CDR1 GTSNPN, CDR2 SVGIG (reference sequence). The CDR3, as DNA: TGTGCCTGGAGGGCATTGCACACCGGGGAGCTGTTTTTT. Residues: CAWRALHTGELFF.